One sample yielded the 11 T cell receptor beta chains listed below, sequenced in a study of vaccination and CD4 T cells after COVID-19. Time point defined: late sampling 161 to 241 days after vaccination in a few convalescent patients. As to treatment: approximately nine-day PBMC culture with coronavirus spike peptide pools or control peptides (ViraFEST assay). For these receptors, no antigen is known. With the Oncomine TCR Beta short-read assay, DNA from cultured CD4+ T cells was sequenced. MiXCR was run by TCRdb on the PCR reads, yielding one entry per CDR3 protein. The sample has nearly 25,000 distinct CDR3 sequences; roughly 29% are singletons. The sample here was CD4+ T cells from blood, cultured in vitro, taken about 7 months after SARS-CoV-2 vaccination. These receptors originate from a human donor who had recovered from COVID-19.

The CDR3 here is CSATPLAGGYNEQFF. CDR3 bases: TGCAGTGCGACCCCTCTAGCGGGAGGCTACAATGAGCAGTTCTTC. The chain uses TRBV20-1 and TRBJ2-1, with TRBD2 matching over 11 bases. This CDR3 has 15 amino acids. CDR1 and CDR2 from the germline V gene are DFQATT and SNEGSKA (reference sequence). The ends lost 6 bases at V and 3 bases at J; junction bases unmatched: 7.

The genes are TRBV20-1 and TRBJ1-2, with D possibly TRBD1 on 5 matching bases. The CDR3 contains 16 residues. Deletions cut 2 bases from V and 5 bases from J, with 21 bases between. From germline, CDR1 is DFQATT and CDR2 SNEGSKA (reference sequence). The chain's CDR3 is CSARRQGPTEQYGYTF. The CDR3 DNA reads as TGCAGTGCTAGACGGCAGGGACCCACGGAGCAGTATGGCTACACCTTC.

The V and J genes are TRBV7-3 and TRBJ2-1; D assignment may be TRBD1 or TRBD2 (5 bases each). The V and J ends lost 1 base and 4 bases respectively, with 11 bases between them. There are 15 residues in the CDR3. Germline CDR1 is SGHTA and CDR2 is FQGTGA. The CDR3 DNA is TGTGCCAGCAGCTTAAACCCGGGGCTATACAATGAGCAGTTCTTC. Its protein product is CASSLNPGLYNEQFF.

This clonotype was observed a few times. This rearrangement joins TRBV24-1 to TRBJ1-5, with a weak D call TRBD1 (5 bases). Germline V CDR1 and CDR2: KGHDR, SFDVKD. V dropped 3 bases and J dropped 0 bases, with 8 bases sitting between them. The CDR3 contains 15 residues. The CDR3 loop is CATSDGTYSNQPQHF. The CDR3, as DNA: TGTGCCACCAGTGATGGGACTTATAGCAATCAGCCCCAGCATTTT.

This clonotype was detected a few times. The chain combines TRBV20-1 with TRBJ2-7; 8 positions agree with TRBD2. V lost 3 bases to trimming and J lost 0 bases; unmatched junction nucleotides: 7. CDR1 is DFQATT, CDR2 SNEGSKA, per germline (reference sequence). The CDR3 spans 15 residues. The CDR3 DNA is TGCAGTGCTAGCCGAATCGGGACTAGCTCCTACGAGCAGTACTTC. Translating gives CSASRIGTSSYEQYF.

The chain carries TRBV6-1 and TRBJ2-5; possible D gene TRBD2, 6 bases. V lost 8 bases and J lost 4, with 17 bases in between. Per germline, CDR1 MNHNS and CDR2 SASEGT. This CDR3 spans 14 amino acids. CDR3 sequence (DNA): TGTGCCAGCCGGAGGGCCAGTTCCGGAGAGACCCAGTACTTC. Its translation is CASRRASSGETQYF.

V and J are TRBV4-3 and TRBJ2-3, with TRBD1 as a possible D gene (6 bases). Trimming took 1 base from V and 4 from J, leaving 9 bases between them. Germline CDR1 LGHNA, CDR2 YSLEER. The CDR3 runs 14 residues. CDR3 protein: CASSQGKGADTQYF. The CDR3 DNA reads TGCGCCAGCAGCCAAGGAAAGGGGGCAGATACGCAGTATTTT.

This chain links TRBV6-1 with TRBJ2-7, with a tentative D call TRBD2 (5 bases). The CDR3 runs to 14 residues. Germline loops: CDR1 MNHNS, CDR2 SASEGT. V gave up 2 bases and J gave up 5 bases, with 13 bases separating them. The CDR3 nucleotides are TGTGCCAGCAGTGAAAACACACTAGACCACGAGCAGTACTTC. This gives the protein CASSENTLDHEQYF.

V and J are TRBV7-9 and TRBJ2-3; 11 bases align to TRBD2. CDR1 is SEHNR, CDR2 FQNEAQ, per germline (reference sequence). CDR3 length: 16 amino acids. V was pared by 5 bases and J by 5 bases, with 9 bases of the junction left unmatched. This chain's CDR3 is CASSPRLAGNGDTQYF. The CDR3, as DNA: TGTGCCAGCAGCCCACGACTAGCGGGAAATGGAGATACGCAGTATTTT.

J is TRBJ2-3 and V is TRBV7-2; no clear D. Trimming removed 5 bases from V and 0 bases from J, with 9 bases in between. Germline-derived CDR1 and CDR2 are SGHTA and FQGNSA. The CDR3 is made up of 14 amino acids. The CDR3 sequence is CASSPLGSTDTQYF. CDR3 bases: TGTGCCAGCAGCCCACTGGGGAGCACAGATACGCAGTATTTT.

This clonotype is deemed medium-sized. The chain recombines TRBV6-5 with TRBJ1-2, with TRBD1 matching over 8 bases. Germline values: CDR1 MNHEY, CDR2 SVGAGI. The CDR3 spans 13 residues. With 4 bases clipped from V and 3 bases from J, the junction kept 1 base outside the gene matches. The CDR3 sequence is CASSSQGDYGYTF. The CDR3, as DNA: TGTGCCAGCAGTTCACAGGGGGACTATGGCTACACCTTC.